These T cell receptor beta chains were read from a single sample in a study of T cell responses to AZD1222 COVID-19 vaccine. Data came from immunoSEQ multiplex PCR; TCRdb stores just in-frame clones and leaves some out. The table lists around 180,000 clones, approximately 90% of them singletons. The sample consisted of peripheral blood, taken on day 0 of AZD1222 vaccination. These receptor sequences come from an adult in good health. The CDR3 runs from the conserved cysteine through the conserved F or W. The D gene is left open where the match is weak. Clone sizes are given selectively: once, few, many, or a class where the clone is expanded.

TRBJ1-5,-,TRBV3-1/TRBV3-2,once,TGTGCCAGCAGCCAAGAGGGGGGGTCAAACAATCAGCCCCAGCATTTT,CASSQEGGSNNQPQHF
TRBJ1-5,-,TRBV7-2,-,TGTGCCAGCAGCTTCATGGTAGGGGGAACGCCCCAGCATTTT,CASSFMVGGTPQHF
TRBJ2-5,-,TRBV6-5,-,TGTGCCAGCAGTCTACAACCCGGGAAACCAGAGACCCAGTACTTC,CASSLQPGKPETQYF
TRBJ1-6,TRBD1,TRBV30,-,TGTGCCTGGAGTGTAGGACAGGGAACAAATTCACCCCTCCACTTT,CAWSVGQGTNSPLHF
TRBJ2-3,-,TRBV4-3,-,TGCGCCAGCAGCCAAGAGCGAGCCGGAGGGGCAGATACGCAGTATTTT,CASSQERAGGADTQYF
TRBJ1-3,-,TRBV5-5,-,TGTGCCAGCAGCTTGGACCTCAACTACAACACCATATATTTT,CASSLDLNYNTIYF
TRBJ2-5,-,TRBV5-1,-,TGCGCCAGCAGCTTGGGGGGTACCAGGGAGACCCAGTACTTC,CASSLGGTRETQYF
TRBJ2-2,TRBD2,TRBV28,-,TGTGCCAGCAGTTCCCTCCCTAGCGGGAGGCCCGGGGAGCTGTTTTTT,CASSSLPSGRPGELFF
TRBJ1-2,-,TRBV2,-,TGTGCCAGCAGTGAAGGGGAGGAGGCCTATGGCTACACCTTC,CASSEGEEAYGYTF
TRBJ1-5,TRBD1,TRBV30,-,TGTGCCTGGAGCCGAGACAGGGGCAATCAGCCCCAGCATTTT,CAWSRDRGNQPQHF
TRBJ1-5,-,TRBV28,-,TGTGCCAGCAGTTTAGGGACATTAAGCAATCAGCCCCAGCATTTT,CASSLGTLSNQPQHF
TRBJ1-2,-,TRBV6-2/TRBV6-3,-,TGTGCCAGCAGTTACGCCAAGAGGGGGGACTATGGCTACACCTTC,CASSYAKRGDYGYTF
TRBJ2-1,TRBD2,TRBV4-2,-,TGTGCCAGCAGCCAACGCGGGAGCTCCTACAATGAGCAGTTCTTC,CASSQRGSSYNEQFF
TRBJ2-1,TRBD2,TRBV5-4,-,TGTGCCAGCAGCTGGGGACTAGCGGGAGACAATGAGCAGTTCTTC,CASSWGLAGDNEQFF
TRBJ2-2,-,TRBV6-4,-,TGTGCCAGCGGCCAGGGTGTTCCCGGGGAGCTGTTTTTT,CASGQGVPGELFF
TRBJ2-5,-,TRBV29-1,once,TGCAGCGTGGGCCCCAGGGGACAAGAGACCCAGTACTTC,CSVGPRGQETQYF
TRBJ2-3,TRBD2,TRBV6-1,-,TGTGCCAGCAGTGAAGTCAGACTAGCGGGAAGCACAGATACGCAGTATTTT,CASSEVRLAGSTDTQYF
TRBJ2-2,TRBD1,TRBV4-2,-,TGTGCCAGCAGCCAGGGACAGGGAGTTGACGGGGAGCTGTTTTTT,CASSQGQGVDGELFF
TRBJ1-2,TRBD1,TRBV6-5,-,TGTGCCAGCAGAAGAGTTCAGGGGGCGGGCTATGGCTACACCTTC,CASRRVQGAGYGYTF
TRBJ2-7,TRBD1,TRBV19,once,TGTGCCAGTGCACCGGGACAGGCCTCCTACGAGCAGTACTTC,CASAPGQASYEQYF
TRBJ1-2,-,TRBV7-2,-,TGTGCCAGCAGCTTAGAAACGACGGCTACGACCTATGGCTACACCTTC,CASSLETTATTYGYTF
TRBJ1-1,TRBD1,TRBV18,once,TGTGCCAGCTCATCCTTAGCGACAGGGGTAACTGAAGCTTTCTTT,CASSSLATGVTEAFF
TRBJ2-7,TRBD1,TRBV6-6,once,TGTGCCAGCAGTTACCCACAGGGGTACGAGCAGTACTTC,CASSYPQGYEQYF
TRBJ2-7,-,TRBV7-6,-,TGTGCCAGCAGCTTAGATGGAAAGGTGGGAGCTCGCGAGCAGTACTTC,CASSLDGKVGAREQYF
TRBJ2-1,TRBD1,TRBV6-1,-,TGTGCCAGCAGTGAACAGGGGGCGTACAATGAGCAGTTCTTC,CASSEQGAYNEQFF
TRBJ2-3,-,TRBV19,once,TGTGCCAGTAGTATAGAGGGGGCGCGCACAGATACGCAGTATTTT,CASSIEGARTDTQYF
TRBJ2-2,-,TRBV5-1,-,TGCGCCAGCATGTTCACAGGGTCCACCGGGGAGCTGTTTTTT,CASMFTGSTGELFF
TRBJ2-7,TRBD1,TRBV5-1,-,TGCGCCAGCAGCTTTGACAGGGGTACGCCCCAGCAGTACTTC,CASSFDRGTPQQYF
TRBJ1-2,-,TRBV18,-,TGTGCCAGCGCTGGACAGACAAACTATGGCTACACCTTC,CASAGQTNYGYTF
TRBJ1-3,TRBD1,TRBV28,-,TGTGCCAGCAGCCGTCACGGGACAGGAGGAAACACCATATATTTT,CASSRHGTGGNTIYF
TRBJ1-4,-,TRBV28,-,TGTGCCAGCAGTTTATCGGCGGCGGGTGGTGAAAAACTGTTTTTT,CASSLSAAGGEKLFF
TRBJ2-7,-,TRBV7-9,few,TGTGCCAGCAGCCACCGGGACCGCAACTGGGAGCAGTACTTC,CASSHRDRNWEQYF
TRBJ2-1,-,TRBV24-1,-,TGTGCCACCAGTGATTTGGATTACCCCCAGGATGAGCAGTTCTTC,CATSDLDYPQDEQFF
TRBJ1-1,TRBD1,TRBV27,-,TGTGCCAGCAGTCTATCGGGACAGGGGGAAACTGAAGCTTTCTTT,CASSLSGQGETEAFF
TRBJ2-7,-,TRBV7-8,-,TGTGCCAGCAGCCGGTACGGGACGCCAGACTACGAGCAGTACTTC,CASSRYGTPDYEQYF
TRBJ1-2,TRBD1,TRBV5-1,-,TGCGCCAGCAGCACTCAGGACAGGGGCTATGGCTACACCTTC,CASSTQDRGYGYTF
TRBJ2-2,-,TRBV4-3,-,TGCGCCAAAACGGGCTATACCGGGGAGCTGTTTTTT,CAKTGYTGELFF
TRBJ2-7,-,TRBV9,-,TGTGCCAGCAGCGTAACACTCCGGGACTACGAGCAGTACTTC,CASSVTLRDYEQYF
TRBJ2-3,-,TRBV6-5,-,TGTGCCAGCAGTTCGACGGGGCCCGCAGATACGCAGTATTTT,CASSSTGPADTQYF